This T cell receptor beta chain was found in a study of regulatory T cells in long-lasting Graves disease. Study-level results: Thyroid tissue went unstudied; only peripheral blood was examined. Results may be inaccurate due to the small sample size. Persistent Graves' cases showed lower TCR diversity than newly diagnosed cases.

Time point noted: persistent/refractory GD, antithyroid drugs over 5 years with positive TRAb. Making the TCR library involved RNA that had been extracted from PBMCs. Relying on iRepertoire HTBI primers and Arm-PCR of CDR3 regions, the team built TCR beta libraries. The authors' processing: Gene usage covered 50 to 75 TRBV and 14 to 15 TRBJ segments. MiXCR, run by TCRdb on the multiplex PCR reads, gives a single entry per CDR3 protein. Clone size and V and J calls follow TCRdb, not the original study. Of 450,000 or so distinct CDR3 sequences in the sample, roughly 22% were seen once. With 3 bases removed from V and 8 bases from J, the gap between germline ends came to 17 bases. The CDR3 runs to 15 residues. This clonotype was seen ten or more times. The antigen is unknown.

This clonotype was obtained from a female donor with Graves disease. This sample comprised peripheral blood mononuclear cells (PBMCs), obtained when the disease was refractory, from a patient treated with antithyroid drugs. This sequence joins TRBV12-3 or TRBV12-4 and TRBJ2-1, with D possibly being TRBD1 or TRBD2 (6 bases each). CDR3 loop: CASSFRGVGGDEQFF. The CDR3 nucleotides are TGTGCCAGCAGTTTTCGTGGGGTCGGGGGCGATGAGCAGTTCTTC.